The source of this TCR beta chain is a study of tumor-infiltrating lymphocytes in localized non-small cell lung cancer. Across the whole study: Several tumor histologies, both smoking statuses, and some post-neoadjuvant chemotherapy samples were included. Study-level results: Immunotypes IM1 and IM2 had similar TCR-derived T-cell fractions.

A note on this clone: Its matching antigen is unknown.

Profiling relied on immunoSEQ multiplex PCR, and the TCRdb table lists in-frame clones only, not all of them. Among roughly 12,000 clones listed, 80% to 90% were seen once. The sequence derives from a human donor with non-small cell lung cancer. Sequenced material: uninvolved lung tissue not adjacent to the tumor.

DNA for the CDR3: TGCGCCAGCAGCTTGGATGCAGTCGGCTCCTACGAGCAGTACTTC. This translates into CASSLDAVGSYEQYF. The J gene is TRBJ2-7, the V gene TRBV5-1; D uncertain. CDR1 and CDR2 (germline): SGHRS, YFSETQ. V dropped 0 bases and J dropped 0 bases, with 10 bases sitting between them. The length of the CDR3 is 15 residues. The whole variable domain, filled in from reference TRBV5-1 and TRBJ2-7, reads KAGVTQTPRYLIKTRGQQVTLSCSPISGHRSVSWYQQTPGQGLQFLFEYFSETQRNKGNFPGRFSGRQFSNSRSEMNVSTLELGDSALYLCASSLDAVGSYEQYFGPGTRLTVT.